The clone carrying this T cell receptor (beta chain) was detected ten times or more. One end of the junction does not line up with germline, which may come from a read error. This sample stems from a study of regulatory T cells in long-lasting Graves disease. Combining iRepertoire HTBI primers with Arm-PCR of CDR3 regions, the authors built TCR beta libraries. TCRdb analysed the multiplex PCR reads with MiXCR anew, one entry per CDR3 protein. This sample yields some 340,000 distinct CDR3 sequences, of which approximately 25% are seen a single time; about 29% belongs to the top ten. There are 12 residues in the CDR3. Regarding time point: persistent/refractory GD, antithyroid drugs over 5 years with positive TRAb. With RNA extracted from PBMCs as input, the TCR library was made.

The chain carries TRBV12-3 or TRBV12-4 and TRBJ1-1; 7 nucleotides match TRBD1. The source material was peripheral blood mononuclear cells (PBMCs), sampled when the disease was refractory, from a patient treated with antithyroid drugs. The receptor was isolated from a woman aged 40 to 50 with Graves disease. The DNA for the CDR3 is TGTGCCAGCAGGACAGGGACGAACACTGAAGCTTTT. It encodes CASRTGTNTEAF.